The following is a T cell receptor beta chain sequence with its context. Its antigen is currently unknown. The read is 3 residues too short to cover the CDR3 end, so that end is filled in from the germline J gene. The data were obtained in a study of T cells in women clearing cervical HPV infection. For the study at large: Controls were women whose single incident HPV16 infection cleared within 12 months without precancer or cancer. HLA type could not be excluded as a confounder.

Trimming pared 5 bases from V and 1 base from J, leaving 13 bases between. CDR1 is SGHNT and CDR2 is YYREEE in the germline V gene (reference sequence). The CDR3 is 16 amino acids. Profiled with immunoSEQ multiplex PCR; TCRdb holds only in-frame clones, not every one. Its clone listing holds some 26,000 clones. Study-wide results and limits: Controls had more TRBV6-7 (0.16%) than cases (around 0.11%).

Each participant carried one incident cervical HPV16 infection only. This chain joins TRBV5-4 and TRBJ2-6; D may be TRBD1 (5 bases). The receptor comes from a woman aged 18-69 years with a cervical HPV16 infection that either progressed to CIN3+ or cleared (not recorded which). The specimen was blood buffy coat. CDR3 bases read: TGTGCCAGCAGGACTGACAGCTTTTCTGGGGCCAACGTC. Translation: CASRTDSFSGANV. The CDR3 as a whole reads CASRTDSFSGANVLTF.